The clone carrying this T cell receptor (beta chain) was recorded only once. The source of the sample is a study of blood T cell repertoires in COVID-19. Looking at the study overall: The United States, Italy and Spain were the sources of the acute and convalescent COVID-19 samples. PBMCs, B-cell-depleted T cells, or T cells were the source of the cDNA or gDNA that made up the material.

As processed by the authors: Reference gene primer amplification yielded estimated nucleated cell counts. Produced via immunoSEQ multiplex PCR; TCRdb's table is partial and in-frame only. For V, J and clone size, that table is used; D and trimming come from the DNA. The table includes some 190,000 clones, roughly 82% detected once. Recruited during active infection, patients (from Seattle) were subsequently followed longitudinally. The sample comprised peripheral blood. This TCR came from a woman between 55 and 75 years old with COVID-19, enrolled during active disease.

The CDR3 reads CASRGDRGLGQPQHF. The CDR3 bases are TGTGCCAGCAGGGGGGACAGGGGGCTTGGTCAGCCCCAGCATTTT. The J gene is TRBJ1-5, the V gene TRBV6-5, with 12 bases fitting TRBD1. CDR1 and CDR2 (germline): MNHEY, SVGAGI. Germline trimming cut 6 bases from V and 6 bases from J; bases unmatched to any gene: 6. The CDR3 contains 15 residues.